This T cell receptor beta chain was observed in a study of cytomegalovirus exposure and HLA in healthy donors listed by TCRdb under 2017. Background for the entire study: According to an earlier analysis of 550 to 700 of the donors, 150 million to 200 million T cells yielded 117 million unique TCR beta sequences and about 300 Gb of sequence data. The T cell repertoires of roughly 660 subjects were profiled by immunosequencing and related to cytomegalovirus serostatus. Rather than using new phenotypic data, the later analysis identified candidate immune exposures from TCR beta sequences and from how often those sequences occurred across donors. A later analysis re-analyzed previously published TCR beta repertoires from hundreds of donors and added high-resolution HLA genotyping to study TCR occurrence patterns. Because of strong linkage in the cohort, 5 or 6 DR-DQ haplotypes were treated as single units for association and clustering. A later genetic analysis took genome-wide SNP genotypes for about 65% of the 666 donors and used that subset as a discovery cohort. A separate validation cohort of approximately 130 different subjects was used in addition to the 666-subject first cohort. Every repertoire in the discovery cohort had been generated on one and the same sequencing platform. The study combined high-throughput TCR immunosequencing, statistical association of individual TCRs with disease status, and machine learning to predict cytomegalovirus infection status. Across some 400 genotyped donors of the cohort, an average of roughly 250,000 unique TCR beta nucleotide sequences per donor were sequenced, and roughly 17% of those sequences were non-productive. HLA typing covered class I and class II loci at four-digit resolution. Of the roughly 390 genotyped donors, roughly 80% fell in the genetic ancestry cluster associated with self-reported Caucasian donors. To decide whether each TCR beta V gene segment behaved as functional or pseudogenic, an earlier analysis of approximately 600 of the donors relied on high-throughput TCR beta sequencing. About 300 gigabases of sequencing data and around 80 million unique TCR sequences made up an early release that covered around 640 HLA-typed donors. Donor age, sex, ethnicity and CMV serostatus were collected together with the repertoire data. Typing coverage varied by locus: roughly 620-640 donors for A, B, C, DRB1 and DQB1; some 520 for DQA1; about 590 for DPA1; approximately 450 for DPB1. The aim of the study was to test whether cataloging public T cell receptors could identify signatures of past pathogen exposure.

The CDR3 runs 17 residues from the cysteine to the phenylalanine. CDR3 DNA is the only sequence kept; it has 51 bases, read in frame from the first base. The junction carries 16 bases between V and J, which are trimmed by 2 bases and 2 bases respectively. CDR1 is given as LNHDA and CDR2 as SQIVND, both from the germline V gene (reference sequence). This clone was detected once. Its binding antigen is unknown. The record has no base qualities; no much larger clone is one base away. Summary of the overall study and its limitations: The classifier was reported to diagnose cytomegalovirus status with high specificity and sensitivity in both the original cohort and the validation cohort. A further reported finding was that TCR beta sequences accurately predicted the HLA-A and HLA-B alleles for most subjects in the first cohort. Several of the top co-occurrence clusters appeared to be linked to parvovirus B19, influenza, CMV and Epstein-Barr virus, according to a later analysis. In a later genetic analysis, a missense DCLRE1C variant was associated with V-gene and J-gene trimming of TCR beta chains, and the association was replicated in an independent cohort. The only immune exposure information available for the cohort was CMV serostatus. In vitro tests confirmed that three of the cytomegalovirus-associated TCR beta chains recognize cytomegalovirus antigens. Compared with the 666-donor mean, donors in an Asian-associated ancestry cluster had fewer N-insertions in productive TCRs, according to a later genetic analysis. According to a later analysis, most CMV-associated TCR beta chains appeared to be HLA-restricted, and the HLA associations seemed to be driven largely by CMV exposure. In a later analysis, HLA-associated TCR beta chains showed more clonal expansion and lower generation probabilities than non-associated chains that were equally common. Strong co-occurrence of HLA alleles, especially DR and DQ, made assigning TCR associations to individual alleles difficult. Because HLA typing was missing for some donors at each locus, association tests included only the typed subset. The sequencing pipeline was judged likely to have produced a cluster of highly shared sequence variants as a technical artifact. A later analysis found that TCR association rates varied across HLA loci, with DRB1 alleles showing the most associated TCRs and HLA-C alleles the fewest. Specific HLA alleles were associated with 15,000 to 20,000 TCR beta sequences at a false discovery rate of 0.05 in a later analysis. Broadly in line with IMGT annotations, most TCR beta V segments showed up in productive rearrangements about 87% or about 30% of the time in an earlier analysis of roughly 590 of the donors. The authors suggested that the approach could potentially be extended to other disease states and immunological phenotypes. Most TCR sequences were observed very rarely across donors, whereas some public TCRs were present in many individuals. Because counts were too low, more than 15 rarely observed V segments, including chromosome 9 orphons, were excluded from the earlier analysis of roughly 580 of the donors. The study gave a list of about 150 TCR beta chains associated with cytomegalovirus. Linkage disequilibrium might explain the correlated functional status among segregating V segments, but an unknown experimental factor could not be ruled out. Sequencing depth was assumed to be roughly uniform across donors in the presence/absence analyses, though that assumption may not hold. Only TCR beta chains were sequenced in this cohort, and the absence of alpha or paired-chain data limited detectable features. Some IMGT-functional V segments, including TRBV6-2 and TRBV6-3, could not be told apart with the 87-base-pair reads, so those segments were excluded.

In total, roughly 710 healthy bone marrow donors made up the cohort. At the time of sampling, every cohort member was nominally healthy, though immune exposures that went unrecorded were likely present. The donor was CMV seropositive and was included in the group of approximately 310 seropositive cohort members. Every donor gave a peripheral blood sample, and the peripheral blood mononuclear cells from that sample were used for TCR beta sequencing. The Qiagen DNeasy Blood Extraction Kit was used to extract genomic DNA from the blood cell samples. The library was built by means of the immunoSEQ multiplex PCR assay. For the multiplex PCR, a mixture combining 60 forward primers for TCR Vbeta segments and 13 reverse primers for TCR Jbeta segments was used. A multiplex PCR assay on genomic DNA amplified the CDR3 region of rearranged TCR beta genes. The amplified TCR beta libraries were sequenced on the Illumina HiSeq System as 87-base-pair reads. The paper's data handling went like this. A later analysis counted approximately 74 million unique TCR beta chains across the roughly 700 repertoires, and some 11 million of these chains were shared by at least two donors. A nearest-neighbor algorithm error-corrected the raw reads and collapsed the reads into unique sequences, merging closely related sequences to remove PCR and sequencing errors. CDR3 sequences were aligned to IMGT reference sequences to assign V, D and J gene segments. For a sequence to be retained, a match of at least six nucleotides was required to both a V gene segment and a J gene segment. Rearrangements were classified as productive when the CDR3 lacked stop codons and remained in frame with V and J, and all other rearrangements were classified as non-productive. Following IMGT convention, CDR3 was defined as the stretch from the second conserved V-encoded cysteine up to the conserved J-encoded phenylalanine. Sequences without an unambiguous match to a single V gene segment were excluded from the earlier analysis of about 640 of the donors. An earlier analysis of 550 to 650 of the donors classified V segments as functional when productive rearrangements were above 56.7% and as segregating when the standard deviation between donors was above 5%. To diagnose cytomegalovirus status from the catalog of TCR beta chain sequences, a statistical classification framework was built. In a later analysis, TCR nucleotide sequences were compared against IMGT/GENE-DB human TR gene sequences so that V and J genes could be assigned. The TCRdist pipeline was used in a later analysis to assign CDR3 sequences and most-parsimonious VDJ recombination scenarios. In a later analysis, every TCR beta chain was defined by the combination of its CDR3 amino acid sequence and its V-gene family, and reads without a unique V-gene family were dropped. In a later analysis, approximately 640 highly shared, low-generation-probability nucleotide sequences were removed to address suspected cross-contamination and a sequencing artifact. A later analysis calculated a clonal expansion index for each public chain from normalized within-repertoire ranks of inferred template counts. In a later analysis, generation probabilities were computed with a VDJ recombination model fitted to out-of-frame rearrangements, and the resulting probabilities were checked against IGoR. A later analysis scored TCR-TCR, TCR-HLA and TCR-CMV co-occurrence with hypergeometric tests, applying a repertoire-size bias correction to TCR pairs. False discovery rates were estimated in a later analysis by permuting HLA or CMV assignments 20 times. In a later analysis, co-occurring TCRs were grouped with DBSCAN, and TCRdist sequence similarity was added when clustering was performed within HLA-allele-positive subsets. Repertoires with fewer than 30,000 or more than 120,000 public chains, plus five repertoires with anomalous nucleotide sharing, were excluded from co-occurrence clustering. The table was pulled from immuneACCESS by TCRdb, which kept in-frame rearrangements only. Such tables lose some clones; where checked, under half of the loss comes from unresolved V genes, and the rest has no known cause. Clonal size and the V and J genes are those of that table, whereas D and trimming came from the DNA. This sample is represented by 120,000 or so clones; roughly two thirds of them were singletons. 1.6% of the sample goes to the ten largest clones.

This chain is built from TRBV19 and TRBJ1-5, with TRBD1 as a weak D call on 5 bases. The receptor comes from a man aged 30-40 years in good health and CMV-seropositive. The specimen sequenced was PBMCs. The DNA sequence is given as TGTGCCAGTAGTATATTCCGAGACAGTGGCGGCAATCAGCCCCAGCATTTT. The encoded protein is CASSIFRDSGGNQPQHF.